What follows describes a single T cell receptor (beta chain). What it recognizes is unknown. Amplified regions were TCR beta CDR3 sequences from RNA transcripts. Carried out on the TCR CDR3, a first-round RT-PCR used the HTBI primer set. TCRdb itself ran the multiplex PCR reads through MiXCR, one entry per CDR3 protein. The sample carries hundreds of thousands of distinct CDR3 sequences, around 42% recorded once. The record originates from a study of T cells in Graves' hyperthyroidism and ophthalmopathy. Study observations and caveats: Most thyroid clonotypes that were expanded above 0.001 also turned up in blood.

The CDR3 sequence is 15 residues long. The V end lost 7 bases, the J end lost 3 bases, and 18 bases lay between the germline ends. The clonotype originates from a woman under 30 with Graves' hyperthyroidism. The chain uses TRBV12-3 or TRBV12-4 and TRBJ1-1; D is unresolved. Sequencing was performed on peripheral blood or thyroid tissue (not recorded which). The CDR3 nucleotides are TGTGCCAGCACTCCCGGTCGAAAATATTACACTGAAGCTTTCTTT. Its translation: CASTPGRKYYTEAFF.